The 22 T cell receptor beta chains below were found in one sample sequenced in a study of blood T cell repertoires in COVID-19. Some clones are missing from TCRdb's copy, which holds only in-frame ones; the method was immunoSEQ multiplex PCR. This table holds 330,000 or so clones, roughly 90% found once. Source material: PBMCs or T cells enriched from blood (not recorded which). The receptors were sampled from a woman aged 25 to 39 who had recovered from COVID-19.

V gene TRBV5-1 combines with J gene TRBJ2-3, with TRBD2 as a possible D gene (5 bases). CDR1 SGHRS and CDR2 YFSETQ come from the germline V gene. This CDR3 is built from 13 residues. The V end was cut by 0 bases, the J end by 5 bases, with 7 bases between. In nucleotides, the CDR3 is TGCGCCAGCAGCTTGGCCGGGGTAGATACGCAGTATTTT. This translates into CASSLAGVDTQYF.

The rearrangement joins TRBV7-2 to TRBJ1-3; a weak D match, TRBD1 (6 bases). CDR1 SGHTA and CDR2 FQGNSA come from the germline V gene. The V end was cut by 5 bases, the J end by 4 bases, with 12 bases between. The length of the CDR3 is 14 residues. The CDR3 loop reads CASSRGASGNTIYF. The CDR3 bases are TGTGCCAGCAGCCGGGGGGCGTCGGGAAACACCATATATTTT.

This clone came up a few times. The V and J genes are TRBV15 and TRBJ2-5; D is perhaps TRBD1 (5 bases). This CDR3 spans 15 amino acids. V was trimmed by 1 base and J by 4 bases, leaving 13 bases between them. Germline values: CDR1 LNHNV, CDR2 YYDKDF (reference sequence). The CDR3 spells CATSRAPGNIETQYF. The CDR3 nucleotides read TGTGCCACCAGCAGAGCTCCAGGGAATATAGAGACCCAGTACTTC.

J is TRBJ1-2 and V is TRBV7-9; D may be TRBD1 (5 bases). The CDR3 covers 13 residues. Trimming stripped 5 bases from V and 3 bases from J, with 10 bases between. Per the germline V gene, CDR1 is SEHNR and CDR2 is FQNEAQ (reference sequence). The CDR3, as DNA: TGTGCCAGCAGCCCCGGCAGGGACTATGGCTACACCTTC. Encoded protein: CASSPGRDYGYTF. Together with reference TRBV7-9 and TRBJ1-2, the CDR3 gives the full variable domain: DTGVSQNPRHKITKRGQNVTFRCDPISEHNRLYWYRQTLGQGPEFLTYFQNEAQLEKSRLLSDRFSAERPKGSFSTLEIQRTEQGDSAMYLCASSPGRDYGYTFGSGTRLTVV.

J is TRBJ1-4 and V is TRBV5-1; weak D call: TRBD1 (6 bases). V lost 6 bases to trimming and J lost 4 bases, with 13 bases between them. The CDR3 length is 14 residues. Germline-derived CDR1 and CDR2 are SGHRS and YFSETQ. CDR3 nucleotides: TGCGCCAGCACCAGAAGGGACATTAATGAAAAACTGTTTTTT. Translation: CASTRRDINEKLFF.

The V and J genes are TRBV4-1 and TRBJ2-7, with 9 bases matching TRBD2. With V trimmed by 0 bases and J by 7 bases, 1 base remained unmatched. The CDR3 has 13 amino acids. CDR1 is MGHRA, CDR2 YSYEKL, per germline. CDR3 amino acids: CASSQETSGEQYF. The CDR3 bases are TGCGCCAGCAGCCAAGAGACTAGCGGTGAGCAGTACTTC.

This clone showed up just once. The chain is built from TRBV15 and TRBJ2-2, with a possible D match to TRBD1 (5 bases). Trimming left V 0 bases short and J 5 bases short, with 10 bases between. The CDR3 is 15 amino acids. CDR1 LNHNV and CDR2 YYDKDF come from the germline V gene (reference sequence). As DNA, the CDR3 is TGTGCCACCAGCAGAGATCTAGGGGAAACCGGGGAGCTGTTTTTT. It translates to CATSRDLGETGELFF.

V gene TRBV2 combines with J gene TRBJ2-3; 8 bases are shared with TRBD1. The CDR3 has 18 residues. Germline CDR1 SNHLY, CDR2 FYNNEI. V trimming: 3 bases; J trimming: 1 base; junction bases outside the gene matches: 12. As DNA, the CDR3 is TGTGCCAGCAGTGAGAGGGGACAGGAAGAACTACGCACAGATACGCAGTATTTT. Translated, it gives CASSERGQEELRTDTQYF.

This sequence joins TRBV19 and TRBJ1-2, with 9 nucleotides matching TRBD1. Germline-derived CDR1 and CDR2 are LNHDA and SQIVND (reference sequence). The V and J ends lost 5 bases and 2 bases, in that order; junction bases with no gene match: 9. The CDR3 spans 16 residues. The DNA of the CDR3 is TGTGCCAGTAGTTCCCGGACAGGGGCAAGGAACTATGGCTACACCTTC. It translates to CASSSRTGARNYGYTF.

This clone was counted a single time. The rearrangement links TRBV7-2 to TRBJ2-7; D perhaps matches TRBD2 (6 bases). Germline V gives CDR1 SGHTA, CDR2 FQGNSA. The CDR3 has 15 residues. Trimming took off 4 bases at V and 1 base at J, with 14 bases between the two ends. For the CDR3, the DNA is TGTGCCAGCAGCTCATATAGCGGACTATCCTACGAGCAGTACTTC. Protein product: CASSSYSGLSYEQYF. The full variable domain, in which reference TRBV7-2 and TRBJ2-7 provide the parts outside the CDR3, is GAGVSQSPSNKVTEKGKDVELRCDPISGHTALYWYRQSLGQGLEFLIYFQGNSAPDKSGLPSDRFSAERTGGSVSTLTIQRTQQEDSAVYLCASSSYSGLSYEQYFGPGTRLTVT.

The chain uses TRBV5-1 and TRBJ1-1, with a possible D match to TRBD1 (5 bases). Germline loops: CDR1 SGHRS, CDR2 YFSETQ. V dropped 5 bases and J dropped 8 bases, with 16 bases sitting between them. This CDR3 has 13 amino acids. CDR3 protein: CASSLGGEREAFF. In DNA form, the CDR3 reads TGCGCCAGCAGTTTAGGAGGGGAGAGGGAAGCTTTCTTT.

V and J are TRBV6-5 and TRBJ1-1, with a possible D match to TRBD1 (6 bases). The CDR3 runs 15 residues. Germline values: CDR1 MNHEY, CDR2 SVGAGI. With 2 bases removed from V and 2 bases from J, the gap between germline ends came to 12 bases. The chain's CDR3 is CASSYLPTGNTEAFF. DNA for the CDR3: TGTGCCAGCAGTTACCTTCCGACAGGAAACACTGAAGCTTTCTTT.

The rearrangement uses TRBV6-5 and TRBJ1-1; tentatively, D is TRBD1 (5 bases). The CDR3 is 15 amino acids. The V gene lost 4 bases and the J gene lost 1 base, with 13 bases spanning the gap. Germline assignment: CDR1 MNHEY and CDR2 SVGAGI. CDR3 sequence reads: CASSFGTFRNTEAFF. DNA for the CDR3: TGTGCCAGCAGTTTCGGGACTTTTAGGAACACTGAAGCTTTCTTT.

For this clone: At the DNA level, this CDR3 is encoded by other sequences in the same sample as well. The chain uses TRBV4-1 and TRBJ1-1; D call uncertain. From germline, CDR1 is MGHRA and CDR2 YSYEKL. The CDR3 loop spans 13 amino acids. V dropped 0 bases and J dropped 6 bases, with 8 bases sitting between them. CDR3 sequence reads: CASSQELTSEAFF. The CDR3 DNA sequence: TGCGCCAGCAGCCAAGAGTTAACTTCTGAAGCTTTCTTT.

The V call is TRBV5-4, the J call TRBJ1-2, with 7 bases identical to TRBD1. The V gene end was trimmed by 3 bases and the J gene end by 8 bases; junction bases not matched to a gene: 7. The germline V gene encodes CDR1 SGHNT and CDR2 YYREEE (reference sequence). This CDR3 contains 13 residues. Here the CDR3 DNA reads TGTGCCAGCAGCTCAGACAGGGCTCGAGGCTACACCTTC. Translated: CASSSDRARGYTF.

This clone came up a few times. The J gene is TRBJ1-1, the V gene TRBV12-3 or TRBV12-4; D is uncertain. V was clipped by 3 bases and J by 4 bases, with 6 bases between them. This CDR3 is built from 12 residues. The CDR3 DNA reads TGTGCCAGCAGTTTGGGGAGCACTGAAGCTTTCTTT. Its translation is CASSLGSTEAFF.

V usage is TRBV27 and J usage is TRBJ2-7, with TRBD1 matching over 7 bases. Trimming cost V 5 bases and J 6 bases; bases outside gene matches: 16. This CDR3 spans 16 amino acids. CDR1 is MNHEY, CDR2 SMNVEV, per germline (reference sequence). As DNA, the CDR3 is TGTGCCAGCAGTACCTCCTCAGGGGGTTATTTCCTCGAGCAGTACTTC. It specifies CASSTSSGGYFLEQYF.

The chain carries TRBV5-1 and TRBJ2-3, with 11 bases aligning to TRBD2. The CDR3 totals 19 residues. V was pared by 3 bases and J by 5 bases, with 17 bases of the junction left unmatched. The germline V gene encodes CDR1 SGHRS and CDR2 YFSETQ. CDR3 in amino acids: CASSSAGSGGAPGIDTQYF. DNA of the CDR3: TGCGCCAGCAGCTCCGCGGGTAGCGGGGGGGCCCCTGGGATAGATACGCAGTATTTT.

The chain links TRBV7-8 to TRBJ2-3; 9 nucleotides match TRBD1. CDR3 length equals 16 residues. The germline gives CDR1 SGHVS, CDR2 FQNEAQ. V was clipped by 5 bases and J by 3 bases; unmatched bases: 9. The CDR3 sequence: CASSDLDRGGTDTQYF. The DNA for the CDR3 is TGTGCCAGCAGCGACCTCGACAGGGGGGGAACAGATACGCAGTATTTT.

The chain links TRBV7-2 to TRBJ2-1, with D unclear. V dropped 0 bases and J dropped 9 bases, with 9 bases sitting between them. This CDR3 is built from 13 residues. Germline V gives CDR1 SGHTA, CDR2 FQGNSA. The CDR3 sequence: CASSLARRGEQFF. For the CDR3, the DNA is TGTGCCAGCAGCTTAGCGCGGCGTGGTGAGCAGTTCTTC.

The gene calls are TRBV4-1 and TRBJ1-2; 9 bases match TRBD1. J gave up 0 bases and V 8 bases, and 13 bases lay outside the gene matches. CDR1 MGHRA and CDR2 YSYEKL come from the germline V gene. The length of the CDR3 is 17 residues. CDR3 region: CASGRSGQGISNYGYTF. The CDR3 DNA reads TGCGCCAGCGGCCGGAGTGGACAGGGGATCTCTAACTATGGCTACACCTTC.

The chain uses TRBV2 and TRBJ2-7; possibly TRBD1 for D (6 bases). With 5 bases removed from V and 5 bases from J, the gap between germline ends came to 10 bases. This CDR3 spans 12 amino acids. Germline V CDR1 and CDR2: SNHLY, FYNNEI. The DNA for the CDR3 is TGTGCCAGCAGTTCACAGGGCCACGAGCAGTACTTC. It translates to CASSSQGHEQYF.